This T cell receptor beta chain is from a study of blood T cell repertoires in COVID-19. Across the whole study: The origin of the acute and convalescent COVID-19 samples was the United States, Italy and Spain.

Notes on this clone: The sample holds other DNA sequences that translate to the same CDR3.

CDR3 size: 14 residues. The trim removed 4 bases at V and 1 base at J, leaving 4 bases unmatched. Germline assignment: CDR1 SGDLS and CDR2 YYNGEE. Sequenced by immunoSEQ multiplex PCR; TCRdb stores in-frame clones only, minus some. The sample includes more than 350,000 clones, about 87% of them seen just once. The chain couples TRBV9 to TRBJ2-7; 8 nucleotides line up with TRBD1. The receptor was derived from a woman aged 25 to 39 with COVID-19, enrolled during active disease. Source material: peripheral blood. CDR3 region: CASSPGTGSYEQYF. The CDR3 DNA reads as TGTGCCAGCAGCCCAGGGACAGGTTCCTACGAGCAGTACTTC.